This TCR beta chain was identified in a study of cytomegalovirus exposure and HLA in healthy donors. Findings of the study overall: Trimming of TCR beta V- and J-genes showed a link, identified in a later analysis, to a missense DCLRE1C variant.

Regarding this clone: Its target is unknown.

The CDR3 is 16 amino acids. V trimming: 2 bases; J trimming: 5 bases; junction bases outside the gene matches: 7. Germline V gene data show CDR1 as MNHNS and CDR2 as SASEGT. PCR involved 60 Vbeta and 13 Jbeta primers. Profiling relied on immunoSEQ multiplex PCR, and the TCRdb table lists in-frame clones only, not all of them. The repertoire holds some 130,000 clones, roughly three quarters seen once, with more than 0.95% in the top ten. The sequencing sample was made of PBMCs. The receptor was isolated from a man aged 18 to 29 in good health and CMV-seronegative. The chain uses TRBV6-1 and TRBJ2-5; TRBD1 matches 11 bases. The CDR3 loop reads CASSESFGQGAETQYF. In nucleotides, the CDR3 is TGTGCCAGCAGTGAAAGTTTTGGACAGGGGGCTGAGACCCAGTACTTC.